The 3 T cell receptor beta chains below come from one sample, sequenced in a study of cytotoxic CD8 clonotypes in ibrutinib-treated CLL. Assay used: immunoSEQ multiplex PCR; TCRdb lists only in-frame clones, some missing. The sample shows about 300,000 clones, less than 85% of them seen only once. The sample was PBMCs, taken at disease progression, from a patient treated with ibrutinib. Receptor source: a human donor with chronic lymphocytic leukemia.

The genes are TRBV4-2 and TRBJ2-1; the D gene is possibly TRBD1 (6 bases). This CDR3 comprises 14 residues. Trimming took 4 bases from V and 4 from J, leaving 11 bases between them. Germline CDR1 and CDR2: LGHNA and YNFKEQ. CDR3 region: CASSLGGSYNEQFF. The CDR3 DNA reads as TGTGCCAGCAGCCTAGGGGGAAGTTACAATGAGCAGTTCTTC.

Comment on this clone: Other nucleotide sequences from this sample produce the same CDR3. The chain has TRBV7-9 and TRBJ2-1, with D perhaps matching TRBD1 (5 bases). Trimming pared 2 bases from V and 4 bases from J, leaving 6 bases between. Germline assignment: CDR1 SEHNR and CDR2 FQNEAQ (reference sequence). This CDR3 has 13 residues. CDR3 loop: CASSLTGYNEQFF. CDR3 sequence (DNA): TGTGCCAGCAGCTTAACAGGTTACAATGAGCAGTTCTTC.

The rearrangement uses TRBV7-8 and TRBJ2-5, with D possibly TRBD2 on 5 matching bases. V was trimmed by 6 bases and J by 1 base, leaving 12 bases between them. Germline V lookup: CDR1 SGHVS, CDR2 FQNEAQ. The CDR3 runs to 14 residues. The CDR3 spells CASSLGLSQETQYF. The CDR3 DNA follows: TGTGCCAGCAGTCTCGGACTTTCCCAAGAGACCCAGTACTTC.